The 5 T cell receptor beta chains in this list originate from one sample, sequenced in a study of response to subunit inactivated influenza vaccine. TCRdb fed the RT-PCR reads into MiXCR, producing one record per CDR3 protein. Among almost 250,000 distinct CDR3 sequences listed, 10% to 15% were seen once. The sequenced sample was non-naive T cells sorted from PBMCs, obtained less than 15 days before vaccination. These receptor sequences come from a man aged 45-65 years who received an inactivated influenza vaccine.

Points on this clonotype: A much bigger clone sits one base away, suggesting this may be a read error. The rearrangement uses TRBV11-2 and TRBJ2-5; TRBD2 aligns across 10 bases. Germline V gene data show CDR1 as SGHAT and CDR2 as FQNNGV. The CDR3 consists of 15 residues. The DNA for the CDR3 is TGTGCCAGCAGCTTTAGCGGGGGGCTGCAAGAGACCCAGTGCTTC. Protein product: CASSFSGGLQETQCF.

This clonotype was observed a handful of times. The V and J genes are TRBV30 and TRBJ1-5; D is possibly TRBD1 (5 bases). This CDR3 contains 14 residues. The ends were cut back, 3 bases at V and 3 bases at J, with 12 bases in the middle. CDR1 is GTSNPN, CDR2 SVGIG, per germline (reference sequence). CDR3 coding DNA: TGTGCCTGGAGCCACGAGGGGCTCAATCAGCCCCAGCATTTT. Translation: CAWSHEGLNQPQHF.

This clonotype was counted only a few times. CDR3 DNA sequence: TGCAGTGCTACCCTTTGGGCGGGGGGGCCGGGCGGGGAGCTGTTTTTT. Protein sequence: CSATLWAGGPGGELFF. The chain combines TRBV20-1 with TRBJ2-2, with TRBD2 matching over 9 bases. Germline V gene data show CDR1 as DFQATT and CDR2 as SNEGSKA (reference sequence). V was pared by 4 bases and J by 7 bases, with 13 bases of the junction left unmatched. There are 16 residues in the CDR3.

In this sample, this clonotype turned up many times. V and J are TRBV20-1 and TRBJ2-7, with 7 bases aligning to TRBD1. V gave up 6 bases and J gave up 5 bases; unmatched junction bases: 13. Per germline, CDR1 DFQATT and CDR2 SNEGSKA (reference sequence). This CDR3 has 14 residues. The CDR3 coding sequence is TGCAGTGCGAAAGAGACAGGGATAGCCCACGAGCAGTACTTC. Amino acid sequence: CSAKETGIAHEQYF.

The chain carries TRBV11-2 and TRBJ1-1; D is uncertain. Trimming removed 0 bases from V and 1 base from J, with 3 bases in between. This CDR3 spans 13 amino acids. Germline V CDR1 and CDR2: SGHAT, FQNNGV. As DNA, the CDR3 is TGTGCCAGCAGCTTAGACCAGAACACTGAAGCTTTCTTT. This encodes CASSLDQNTEAFF.